This T cell receptor (beta chain) was sequenced in a study of blood T cell repertoires in COVID-19. Study-wide background: The samples span acute and convalescent COVID-19 from the United States, Italy and Spain. In each case, the material was cDNA or gDNA derived from T cells, B-cell-depleted T cells, or PBMCs.

In the original analysis: How many nucleated cells were present was estimated from reference gene primer amplification. The repertoire was sequenced with immunoSEQ multiplex PCR; TCRdb's copy has only in-frame clones and lacks some. The DNA gave D and trimming, while V, J and clone size come from that table. Counted here are 200,000 to 250,000 clones, 88% occurring once; the ten biggest clones make up just under 6.5%. Patients from Seattle were sampled longitudinally, starting during active infection. Germline V lookup: CDR1 KGHDR, CDR2 SFDVKD. The CDR3 is 16 residues long. Losses at the gene ends were 5 bases for V and 2 bases for J; bases not matched to a gene: 10.

V and J are TRBV24-1 and TRBJ1-2; 7 bases line up with TRBD1. This TCR came from a woman in her 30s with COVID-19, enrolled during active disease. Sequencing was carried out using peripheral blood. CDR3 amino acids: CATSATPGTENYGYTF. CDR3 DNA sequence: TGTGCCACCAGTGCTACCCCCGGGACAGAGAACTATGGCTACACCTTC.